The 21 T cell receptor beta chains reported below all come from one sample, sequenced in a study of identical twins. TCRdb independently ran MiXCR on the 5' RACE reads; one entry per CDR3 protein. Of more than 600,000 distinct CDR3 sequences detected, about 18% appear once; the ten largest clones hold approximately 14%. A further study also used this sample, focusing on T cells expressing NK-cell markers.

Sequenced: PBMCs. The source is a woman aged 18-29 years in good health.

This clonotype was seen a few times. The chain couples TRBV7-2 to TRBJ2-1, with D unresolved. Trimming cost V 3 bases and J 9 bases, with 12 bases left between them. This CDR3 region has 13 residues. The germline V gene has CDR1 SGHTA and CDR2 FQGNSA. The CDR3 reads CASSFIRLGEQFF. The CDR3 region has the DNA TGTGCCAGCAGCTTTATCCGCCTTGGTGAGCAGTTCTTC.

This clonotype appeared many times. This rearrangement joins TRBV9 to TRBJ2-3; D may be TRBD2 (6 bases). Germline CDR1 is SGDLS and CDR2 is YYNGEE. The CDR3 sequence is 15 residues long. V gave up 0 bases and J gave up 2 bases, with 10 bases separating them. The CDR3 region is CASSVDAGLTDTQYF. In nucleotides, the CDR3 is TGTGCCAGCAGCGTAGATGCGGGGCTCACAGATACGCAGTATTTT. Full variable domain (rest looked up from reference TRBV9 and TRBJ2-3): DSGVTQTPKHLITATGQRVTLRCSPRSGDLSVYWYQQSLDQGLQFLIQYYNGEERAKGNILERFSAQQFPDLHSELNLSSLELGDSALYFCASSVDAGLTDTQYFGPGTRLTVL.

The rearrangement uses TRBV6-1 and TRBJ2-1, with a weak D call TRBD2 (5 bases). Germline V CDR1 and CDR2: MNHNS, SASEGT. V was clipped by 7 bases and J by 9 bases, with 19 bases between them. This CDR3 is 14 amino acids long. CDR3 sequence: CASISVLAHFEQFF. CDR3 bases: TGTGCCAGCATATCCGTGCTAGCCCACTTTGAGCAGTTCTTC.

The V call is TRBV21-1, the J call TRBJ2-5; the tabulated D call, TRBD1, remains unverified against the DNA. TRBV21-1 is a pseudogene. The CDR3 has 13 amino acids. CDR3 sequence reads: CASTVPGWGTQYF. CDR3 nucleotides: TGTGCCAGCACCGTGCCCGGTTGGGGGACCCAGTACTTC.

This chain joins TRBV4-3 and TRBJ2-1, with TRBD1 matching 9 bases. Looked up from germline, CDR1 is LGHNA and CDR2 is YSLEER. V shed 4 bases, J shed 8 bases, and the junction held 3 bases outside the gene matches. The CDR3 spans 13 residues. The DNA for the CDR3 is TGCGCCAGCAGCCGACAGGGGGTCCATGAGCAGTTCTTC. Protein product: CASSRQGVHEQFF.

The chain uses TRBV2 and TRBJ2-3; TRBD2 aligns across 8 bases. CDR3 length equals 15 residues. V was pared by 4 bases and J by 3 bases, with 6 bases of the junction left unmatched. Germline assignment: CDR1 SNHLY and CDR2 FYNNEI. In DNA form, the CDR3 reads TGTGCCAGCAGTGTACAGCGGGGGTTAACAGATACGCAGTATTTT. This gives the protein CASSVQRGLTDTQYF.

This sequence joins TRBV4-1 and TRBJ2-1; 8 nucleotides agree with TRBD2. Looked up from germline, CDR1 is MGHRA and CDR2 is YSYEKL. This CDR3 region has 14 residues. The V segment lost 4 bases and the J segment 8 bases; nucleotides outside the gene matches: 7. The CDR3 DNA reads as TGCGCCAGCAGCCGTCCGGGGGGGCCCTATGAGCAGTTCTTC. Its translation: CASSRPGGPYEQFF.

Many counts were recorded for this clonotype. This sequence joins TRBV20-1 and TRBJ2-3, with D unresolved. This CDR3 spans 13 amino acids. Germline V CDR1 and CDR2: DFQATT, SNEGSKA (reference sequence). V lost 5 bases to trimming and J lost 5 bases, with 14 bases between them. The CDR3 DNA follows: TGCAGTGCTGCTTTAAGTCTCCGAGATACGCAGTATTTT. It codes for CSAALSLRDTQYF.

This chain joins TRBV3-1 and TRBJ1-2; TRBD1 might be the D (5 bases). The CDR3 loop spans 15 amino acids. V lost 3 bases and J 0 bases, leaving 11 bases between the germline ends. The germline V gene has CDR1 LGHDT and CDR2 YNNKEL (reference sequence). The CDR3 region is CASSHSDRANYGYTF. CDR3 DNA sequence: TGTGCCAGCAGCCATTCCGACAGAGCTAACTATGGCTACACCTTC.

This clonotype was observed a few times. The CDR3 coding sequence is TGTGCCAGCAGCTTAGATCTAGTAACCTACGAGCAGTACTTC. Translation: CASSLDLVTYEQYF. The chain uses TRBV11-2 and TRBJ2-7; D is unclear. The CDR3 covers 14 residues. Trimming shortened V by 0 bases and J by 2 bases, and 8 bases separated the two germline ends. CDR1 and CDR2 (germline): SGHAT, FQNNGV. Together with reference TRBV11-2 and TRBJ2-7, the CDR3 gives the full variable domain: EAGVAQSPRYKIIEKRQSVAFWCNPISGHATLYWYQQILGQGPKLLIQFQNNGVVDDSQLPKDRFSAERLKGVDSTLKIQPAKLEDSAVYLCASSLDLVTYEQYFGPGTRLTVT.

On this clonotype: Its ends do not fully match the called genes, so a read error is possible. This sequence joins TRBV12-3 or TRBV12-4 and TRBJ2-3, with TRBD2 matching over 10 bases. The CDR3 contains 14 residues. The CDR3 reads CASSIAGGLDTQYF. The CDR3 coding sequence is TGTGCCAGCAGTATAGCGGGGGGCTTAGATACGCAGTATTTT.

The table lists this clonotype with a few counts. The V gene is TRBV12-3 or TRBV12-4, the J gene TRBJ2-4; perhaps TRBD1 as D (6 bases). This CDR3 is built from 13 residues. V was trimmed by 7 bases and J by 11 bases, leaving 18 bases between them. The CDR3 coding sequence is TGTGCCAGCACCCCCTTGCTCGGACAGTTTCAGTACTTC. This encodes CASTPLLGQFQYF.

This clonotype was counted many times. The J gene is TRBJ2-2, the V gene TRBV29-1; 8 nucleotides align to TRBD1. Per germline, CDR1 SQVTM and CDR2 ANQGSEA. V shed 7 bases and J 0 bases; nucleotides not matched to a gene: 4. The CDR3 consists of 14 residues. CDR3: CSARGPANTGELFF. In DNA, the CDR3 is TGCAGCGCCAGGGGGCCCGCGAACACCGGGGAGCTGTTTTTT.

There are a few counts of this clonotype. The rearrangement uses TRBV7-9 and TRBJ1-1; D gene unclear. Per the germline V gene, CDR1 is SEHNR and CDR2 is FQNEAQ (reference sequence). Trimming removed 5 bases at V and 5 bases at J, with 12 bases between. This CDR3 spans 13 amino acids. CDR3 DNA: TGTGCCAGCAGCCCCTCGTCGCGGACTGAAGCTTTCTTT. Translation gives CASSPSSRTEAFF.

This clonotype was counted between two and nine times. The rearrangement joins TRBV7-2 to TRBJ2-4; D may correspond to TRBD1 or TRBD2 (5 bases each). Per the germline V gene, CDR1 is SGHTA and CDR2 is FQGNSA. CDR3 length: 14 amino acids. V lost 3 bases and J 6 bases, leaving 12 bases between the germline ends. The CDR3 sequence: CASSLSRDGNIQYF. CDR3 sequence (DNA): TGTGCCAGCAGCTTGAGCAGGGACGGAAACATTCAGTACTTC.

The chain recombines TRBV12-3 or TRBV12-4 with TRBJ2-7; D is undetermined. The CDR3 spans 13 residues. Trimming shortened V by 0 bases and J by 5 bases, and 8 bases separated the two germline ends. The CDR3 here is CASSLAIFHEQYF. For the CDR3, the DNA is TGTGCCAGCAGTTTAGCTATCTTCCACGAGCAGTACTTC.

In its sample, this clonotype was seen a few times. V gene TRBV7-9 combines with J gene TRBJ2-6; D remains unclear. Trimming left V 3 bases short and J 4 bases short, with 10 bases between. Germline V lookup: CDR1 SEHNR, CDR2 FQNEAQ (reference sequence). This CDR3 has 15 amino acids. The CDR3 region has the DNA TGTGCCAGCAGCTTTGTACAGACCGGGGCCAACGTCCTGACTTTC. Translating it yields CASSFVQTGANVLTF.

The chain has TRBV12-3 or TRBV12-4 and TRBJ2-1; 9 bases agree with TRBD1. The junction had 9 bases not matched to a gene; V was cut back by 7 bases and J by 8 bases. This CDR3 contains 14 residues. The CDR3 coding sequence is TGTGCCAGCAAACCGGGACAGGGATTCGATGAGCAGTTCTTC. Residues: CASKPGQGFDEQFF.

The V gene is TRBV7-2, the J gene TRBJ2-5; D gene unclear. This CDR3 is built from 14 residues. From germline, CDR1 is SGHTA and CDR2 FQGNSA. V lost 4 bases to trimming and J lost 3 bases, with 12 bases between them. CDR3: CASSSIGGEETQYF. CDR3 bases: TGTGCCAGCAGCTCCATCGGCGGAGAAGAGACCCAGTACTTC.

V gene TRBV5-6 combines with J gene TRBJ2-7, with D possibly matching TRBD1 (7 bases). This CDR3 is built from 15 residues. Trimming left V 2 bases short and J 4 bases short, with 16 bases between. CDR1 is SGHDT, CDR2 YYEEEE, per germline. The CDR3 spells CASSLLRDRRYEQYF. The CDR3 DNA follows: TGTGCCAGCAGCTTACTGCGGGACAGAAGATACGAGCAGTACTTC.

The rearrangement links TRBV4-3 to TRBJ1-3, with D hard to call. V was trimmed by 3 bases and J by 0 bases, leaving 15 bases between them. The germline gives CDR1 LGHNA, CDR2 YSLEER. This CDR3 contains 17 residues. This CDR3 is CASSQDPRSYSGNTIYF. For the CDR3, the DNA is TGCGCCAGCAGCCAGGACCCCCGCAGCTACTCTGGAAACACCATATATTTT.